This is a list of T cell receptor beta chains from one sample in a study of early T cells in non-severe SARS-CoV-2 infection. TCRdb itself ran the 5' RACE reads through MiXCR, one entry per CDR3 protein. This table has under 85,000 distinct CDR3 sequences, 12% appearing once. The sample taken for sequencing was whole blood. Every receptor here comes from an adult who was a healthcare worker with PCR-confirmed SARS-CoV-2 infection or an uninfected control (not recorded which). The CDR3 runs from the conserved cysteine through the conserved F or W.

CAWSHGTEAFF | TRBJ1-1 | TRBV30
CSASTPGELFF | TRBJ2-2 | TRBV20-1
CASSITQGYEQYF | TRBJ2-7 | TRBV19
CSADGNEQFF | TRBJ2-1 | TRBV20-1
CASTQGGSETQYF | TRBJ2-5 | TRBV5-1
CSARITGAPEKLFF | TRBJ1-4 | TRBV20-1
CASMEDNSNQPQHF | TRBJ1-5 | TRBV6-2/TRBV6-3
CSATPVRRASTDTQYF | TRBJ2-3 | TRBV20-1
CASSTYWTVNAGNQPQHF | TRBJ1-5 | TRBV19
CASSQESSGGTDTQYF | TRBJ2-3 | TRBV4-1
CASSPKDRGQNEQYF | TRBJ2-7 | TRBV7-9
CSVRLGAKNIQYF | TRBJ2-4 | TRBV29-1
CSHSSGVYNEQFF | TRBJ2-1 | TRBV20-1
CASSQATSGRNTGELFF | TRBJ2-2 | TRBV4-1
CASSEREGQPQHF | TRBJ1-5 | TRBV25-1
CASSHRTGEETQYF | TRBJ2-5 | TRBV18
CSARVRGSSYNEQFF | TRBJ2-1 | TRBV20-1
CASSVGAPGELFF | TRBJ2-2 | TRBV9
CSVGLRVGHEQYF | TRBJ2-7 | TRBV29-1
CASSLSGGGLDTQYF | TRBJ2-3 | TRBV5-4
CASSLDSLIPGISTDTQYF | TRBJ2-3 | TRBV7-2
CASGQGQGYGYTF | TRBJ1-2 | TRBV7-3
CASSEAYGAGYGYTF | TRBJ1-2 | TRBV6-4
CASSPGQWAEQYF | TRBJ2-7 | TRBV11-3
CASSQTGGKRDQPQHF | TRBJ1-5 | TRBV12-3/TRBV12-4
CASSLVSGSIADTQYF | TRBJ2-3 | TRBV7-2
CASRPWGHTDTQYF | TRBJ2-3 | TRBV12-3/TRBV12-4
CSVELYTEAFF | TRBJ1-1 | TRBV29-1
CAWSLGRAGNYGYTF | TRBJ1-2 | TRBV30
CASSLLAAGPGGGTDTQYF | TRBJ2-3 | TRBV28
CSVAGGYTF | TRBJ1-2 | TRBV29-1
CSAGGQGLLDTQYF | TRBJ2-3 | TRBV20-1
CASSPGQTDNEQFF | TRBJ2-1 | TRBV9
CASSKEMGEDTQYF | TRBJ2-3 | TRBV21-1
CASSDRSDSSTDTQYF | TRBJ2-3 | TRBV25-1
CSARYRAADTEAFF | TRBJ1-1 | TRBV20-1
CASRPLYLNTEVFF | TRBJ1-1 | TRBV6-2/TRBV6-3
CASSPPPYRGRDTQYF | TRBJ2-3 | TRBV7-8
CSVPGGSVDTQYF | TRBJ2-3 | TRBV29-1
CASSQTQGVQETQYF | TRBJ2-5 | TRBV3-1